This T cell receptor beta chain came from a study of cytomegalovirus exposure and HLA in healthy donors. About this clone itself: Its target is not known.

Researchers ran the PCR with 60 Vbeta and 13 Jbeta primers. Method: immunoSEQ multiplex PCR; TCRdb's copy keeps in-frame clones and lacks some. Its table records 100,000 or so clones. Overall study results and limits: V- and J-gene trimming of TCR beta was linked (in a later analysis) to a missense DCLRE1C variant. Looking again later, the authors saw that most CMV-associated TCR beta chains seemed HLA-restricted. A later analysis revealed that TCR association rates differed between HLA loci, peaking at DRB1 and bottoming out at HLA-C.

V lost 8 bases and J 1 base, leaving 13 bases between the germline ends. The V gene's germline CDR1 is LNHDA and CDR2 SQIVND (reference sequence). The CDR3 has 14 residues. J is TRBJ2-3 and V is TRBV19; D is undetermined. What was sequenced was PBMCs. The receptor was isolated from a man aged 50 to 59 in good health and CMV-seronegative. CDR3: CASAPYRGTDTQYF. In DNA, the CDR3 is TGTGCCAGTGCCCCGTATCGCGGCACAGATACGCAGTATTTT.